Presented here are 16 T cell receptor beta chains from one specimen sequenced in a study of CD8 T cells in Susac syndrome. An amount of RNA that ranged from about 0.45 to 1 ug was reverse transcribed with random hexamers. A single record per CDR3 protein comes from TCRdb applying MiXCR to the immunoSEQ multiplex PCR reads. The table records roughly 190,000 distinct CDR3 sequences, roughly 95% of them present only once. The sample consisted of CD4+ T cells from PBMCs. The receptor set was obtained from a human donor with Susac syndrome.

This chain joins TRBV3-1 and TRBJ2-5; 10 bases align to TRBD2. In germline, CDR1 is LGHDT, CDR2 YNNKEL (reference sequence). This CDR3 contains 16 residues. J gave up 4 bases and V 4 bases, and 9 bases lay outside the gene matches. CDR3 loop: CASSPGASGGGETQYF. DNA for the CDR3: TGTGCCAGCAGCCCCGGGGCCAGCGGGGGGGGAGAGACCCAGTACTTC.

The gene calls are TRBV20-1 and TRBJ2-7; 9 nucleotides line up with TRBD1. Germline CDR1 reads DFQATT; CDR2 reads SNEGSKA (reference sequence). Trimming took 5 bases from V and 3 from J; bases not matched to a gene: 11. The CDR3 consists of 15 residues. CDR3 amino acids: CSAPSPDRGGYEQYF. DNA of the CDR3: TGCAGTGCTCCTTCCCCCGACAGGGGGGGCTACGAGCAGTACTTC.

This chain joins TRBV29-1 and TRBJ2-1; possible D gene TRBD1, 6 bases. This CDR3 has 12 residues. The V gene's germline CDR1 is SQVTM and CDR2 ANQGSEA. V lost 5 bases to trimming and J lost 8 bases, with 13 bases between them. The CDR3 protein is CSVLSRGHEQFF. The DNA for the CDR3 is TGCAGCGTTTTATCCAGGGGCCATGAGCAGTTCTTC.

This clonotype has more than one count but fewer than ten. The CDR3 nucleotides are TGCAGCGTCGGGACAGGGCCTTACGAGCAGTACTTC. It specifies CSVGTGPYEQYF. The chain joins TRBV29-1 to TRBJ2-7; TRBD1 aligns across 9 bases. V was pared by 6 bases and J by 4 bases, with 4 bases of the junction left unmatched. The germline CDR1 and CDR2 sequences are SQVTM and ANQGSEA. The CDR3 runs to 12 residues.

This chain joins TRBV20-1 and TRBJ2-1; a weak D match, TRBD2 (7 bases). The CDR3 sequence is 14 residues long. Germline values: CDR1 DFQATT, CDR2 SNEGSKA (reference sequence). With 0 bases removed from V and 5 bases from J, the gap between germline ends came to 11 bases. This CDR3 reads CSARDGGANNEQFF. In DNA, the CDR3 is TGCAGTGCTAGAGATGGGGGGGCAAACAATGAGCAGTTCTTC.

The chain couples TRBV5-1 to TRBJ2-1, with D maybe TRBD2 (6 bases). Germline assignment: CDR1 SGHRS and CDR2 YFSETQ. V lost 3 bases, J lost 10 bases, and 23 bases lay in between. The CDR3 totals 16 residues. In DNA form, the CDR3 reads TGCGCCAGCAGCTCCAGACCAGGACTACGCCAAGGAGAGCAGTTCTTC. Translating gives CASSSRPGLRQGEQFF.

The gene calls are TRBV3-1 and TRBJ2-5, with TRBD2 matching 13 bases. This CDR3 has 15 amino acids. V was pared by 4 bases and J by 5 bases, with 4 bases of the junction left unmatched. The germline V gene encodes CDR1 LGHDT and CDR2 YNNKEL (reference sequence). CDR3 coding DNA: TGTGCCAGCAGCCCACTAGCGGGGGGGCCTGAGACCCAGTACTTC. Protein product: CASSPLAGGPETQYF.

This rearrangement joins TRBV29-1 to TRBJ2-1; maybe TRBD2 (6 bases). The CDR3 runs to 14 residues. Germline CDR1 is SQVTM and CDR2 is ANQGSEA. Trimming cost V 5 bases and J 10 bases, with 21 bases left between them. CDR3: CSVKSIWGGDEQFF. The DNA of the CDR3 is TGCAGCGTTAAGAGCATCTGGGGCGGGGACGAGCAGTTCTTC.

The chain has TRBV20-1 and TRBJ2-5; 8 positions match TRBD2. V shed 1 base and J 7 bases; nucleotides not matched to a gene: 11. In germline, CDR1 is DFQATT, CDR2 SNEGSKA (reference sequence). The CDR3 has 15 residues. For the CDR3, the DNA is TGCAGTGCTAGAGTCCCGGACGGGGGGGACGGGACCCAGTACTTC. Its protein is CSARVPDGGDGTQYF.

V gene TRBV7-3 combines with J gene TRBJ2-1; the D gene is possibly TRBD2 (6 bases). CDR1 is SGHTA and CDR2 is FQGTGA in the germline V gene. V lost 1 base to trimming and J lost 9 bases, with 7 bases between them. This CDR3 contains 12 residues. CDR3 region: CASSLRRGEQFF. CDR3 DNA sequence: TGTGCCAGCAGCTTAAGGAGGGGTGAGCAGTTCTTC.

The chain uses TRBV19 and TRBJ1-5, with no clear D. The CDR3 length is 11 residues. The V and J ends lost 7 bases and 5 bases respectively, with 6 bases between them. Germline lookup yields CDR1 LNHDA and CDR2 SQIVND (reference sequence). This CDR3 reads CASKWDQPQHF. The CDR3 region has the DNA TGTGCCAGTAAATGGGATCAGCCCCAGCATTTT.

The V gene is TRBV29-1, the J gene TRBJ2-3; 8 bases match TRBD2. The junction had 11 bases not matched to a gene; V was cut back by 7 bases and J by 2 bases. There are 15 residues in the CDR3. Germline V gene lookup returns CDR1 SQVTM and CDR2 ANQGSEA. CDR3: CSGAPGGRNTDTQYF. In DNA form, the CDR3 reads TGCAGCGGCGCGCCGGGGGGGCGTAACACAGATACGCAGTATTTT.

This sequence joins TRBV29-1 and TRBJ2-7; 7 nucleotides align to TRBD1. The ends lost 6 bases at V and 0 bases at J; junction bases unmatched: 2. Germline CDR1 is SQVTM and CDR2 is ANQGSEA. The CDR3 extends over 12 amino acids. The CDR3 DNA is TGCAGCGTAGGGACAGACTCCTACGAGCAGTACTTC. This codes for CSVGTDSYEQYF.

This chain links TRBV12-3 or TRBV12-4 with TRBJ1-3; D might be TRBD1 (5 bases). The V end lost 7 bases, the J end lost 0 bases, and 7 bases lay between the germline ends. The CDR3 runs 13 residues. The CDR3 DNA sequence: TGTGCCAGCACCCAGGGCTCTGGAAACACCATATATTTT. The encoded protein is CASTQGSGNTIYF.

CDR3 residues: CASTPGQGHYQPQHF. The CDR3 nucleotides are TGTGCCAGCACCCCTGGACAGGGGCATTATCAGCCCCAGCATTTT. The rearrangement uses TRBV25-1 and TRBJ1-5; 9 bases are shared with TRBD1. V was pared by 7 bases and J by 5 bases, with 9 bases of the junction left unmatched. CDR1 and CDR2 from the germline V gene are MGHDK and SYGVNS. The CDR3 contains 15 residues.

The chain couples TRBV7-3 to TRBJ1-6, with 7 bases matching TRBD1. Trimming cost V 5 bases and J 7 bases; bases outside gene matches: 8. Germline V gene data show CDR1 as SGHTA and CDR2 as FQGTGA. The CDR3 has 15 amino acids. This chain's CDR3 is CASSASRDSNSPLHF. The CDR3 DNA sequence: TGTGCCAGCAGCGCTTCCCGGGACAGCAATTCACCCCTCCACTTT.